Described below is a single TCR beta chain sequence and its context. This record belongs to a study of control samples from healthy donors and cancer patients. Method: immunoSEQ multiplex PCR; TCRdb's copy keeps in-frame clones and lacks some. The table includes 100,000 to 150,000 clones, 90% detected once. The V end lost 3 bases, the J end lost 6 bases, and 9 bases lay between the germline ends. CDR1 and CDR2 (germline): ENHRY, SYGVKD. The CDR3 has 12 residues. The source material was blood. The receptor's source is a middle-aged man in good health. The chain joins TRBV10-3 to TRBJ2-7; no clear D gene. CDR3 loop: CAISDLKTEQYF. The CDR3 DNA reads TGTGCCATCAGTGATTTAAAGACCGAGCAGTACTTC.